This record concerns one TCR beta chain sequence. Clones were sequenced by immunoSEQ multiplex PCR, and TCRdb holds only the in-frame ones, with some missing. This table has under 55,000 clones, around four fifths appearing once. Per the germline V gene, CDR1 is SGHAT and CDR2 is FQNNGV. Deletions cut 5 bases from V and 3 bases from J, with 17 bases between. CDR3 length: 16 amino acids. These data come from a study of blood T cell repertoires in COVID-19. Sample: peripheral blood. The clonotype originates from a man aged 45-65 years with acute or convalescent COVID-19. The chain carries TRBV11-2 and TRBJ1-5; D call uncertain. The CDR3 region has the DNA TGTGCCAGCAGCCCCAACGTGGGCAGCTCCAATCAGCCCCAGCATTTT. Its translation: CASSPNVGSSNQPQHF.